The 18 T cell receptor beta chains below come from one sample, sequenced in a study of graft-versus-host responses after intestinal transplantation. These receptors' antigens are unknown. The repertoire was sequenced with immunoSEQ multiplex PCR; TCRdb's copy has only in-frame clones and lacks some. This table holds approximately 77,000 clones, roughly 91% found once. Material: unstimulated CD4+ T cells sorted from spleen or lymph node cells, obtained before intestinal transplant. The receptors were gathered from a human donor who received an intestinal transplant.

This clone occurred a few times. This chain links TRBV6-5 with TRBJ2-1; 7 nucleotides agree with TRBD1. The germline gives CDR1 MNHEY, CDR2 SVGAGI. CDR3 length equals 15 residues. J gave up 4 bases and V 9 bases, and 12 bases lay outside the gene matches. The CDR3 nucleotides read TGTGCCAGTTCAGTGACAGGGTTGAGGTACAATGAGCAGTTCTTC. It yields the protein CASSVTGLRYNEQFF.

This clone was seen once. This chain connects TRBV5-1 to TRBJ1-5; 8 nucleotides line up with TRBD1. The CDR3 has 17 amino acids. The junction had 5 bases not matched to a gene; V was cut back by 0 bases and J by 0 bases. In germline, CDR1 is SGHRS, CDR2 YFSETQ. CDR3 residues: CASSLGTGPYSNQPQHF. In nucleotides, the CDR3 is TGCGCCAGCAGCTTGGGGACAGGGCCATATAGCAATCAGCCCCAGCATTTT. Based on the CDR3 plus reference TRBV5-1 and TRBJ1-5, the full variable domain is KAGVTQTPRYLIKTRGQQVTLSCSPISGHRSVSWYQQTPGQGLQFLFEYFSETQRNKGNFPGRFSGRQFSNSRSEMNVSTLELGDSALYLCASSLGTGPYSNQPQHFGDGTRLSIL.

The genes are TRBV28 and TRBJ1-1; no definite D call. This CDR3 spans 11 amino acids. Trimming removed 4 bases at V and 11 bases at J, with 11 bases between. Germline V lookup: CDR1 MDHEN, CDR2 SYDVKM. The chain's CDR3 is CASSSIGEAFF. CDR3 sequence (DNA): TGTGCCAGCAGTTCAATCGGAGAGGCTTTCTTT.

The CDR3 DNA follows: TGTGCCAGCAGCTCCCGGGACAGGGCCTCCAATGAGCAGTTCTTC. Protein sequence: CASSSRDRASNEQFF. The V and J genes are TRBV5-4 and TRBJ2-1; 9 bases align to TRBD1. This CDR3 has 15 residues. Unmatched junction bases numbered 7, after V lost 3 bases and J lost 6 bases. Germline lookup yields CDR1 SGHNT and CDR2 YYREEE (reference sequence).

The genes are TRBV11-2 and TRBJ1-1; D call uncertain. The V gene lost 0 bases and the J gene lost 1 base, with 9 bases spanning the gap. Germline CDR1 and CDR2: SGHAT and FQNNGV. This CDR3 has 15 amino acids. CDR3 in DNA: TGTGCCAGCAGCTTAGATGGACTGAAGAACACTGAAGCTTTCTTT. Amino acids: CASSLDGLKNTEAFF.

J is TRBJ1-3 and V is TRBV28; D ambiguous. The ends were cut back, 6 bases at V and 0 bases at J, with 6 bases in the middle. Looked up from germline, CDR1 is MDHEN and CDR2 is SYDVKM. The CDR3 extends over 13 amino acids. The CDR3 nucleotides are TGTGCCAGCAGACAGAGCTCTGGAAACACCATATATTTT. Protein product: CASRQSSGNTIYF.

V and J are TRBV5-4 and TRBJ1-1; 8 positions agree with TRBD1. Germline V gene lookup returns CDR1 SGHNT and CDR2 YYREEE (reference sequence). CDR3 length: 15 amino acids. V was clipped by 4 bases and J by 5 bases; unmatched bases: 10. Here the CDR3 reads CASSQGQEGRTEAFF. Written as DNA, the CDR3 is TGTGCCAGCAGCCAGGGACAGGAGGGTCGGACTGAAGCTTTCTTT.

V gene TRBV29-1 combines with J gene TRBJ2-3, with D perhaps TRBD1 (6 bases). Germline CDR1 reads SQVTM; CDR2 reads ANQGSEA. The CDR3 runs 11 residues. Trimming shortened V by 3 bases and J by 6 bases, and 7 bases separated the two germline ends. Written as DNA, the CDR3 is TGCAGCGTTGAGGGGGCTGATACGCAGTATTTT. Translated, it gives CSVEGADTQYF.

This chain connects TRBV30 to TRBJ2-5; D unresolved. The germline V gene has CDR1 GTSNPN and CDR2 SVGIG (reference sequence). V was pared by 4 bases and J by 4 bases, with 7 bases between. The CDR3 extends over 11 amino acids. In DNA form, the CDR3 reads TGTGCCTGGACTGCCGGAGAGACCCAGTACTTC. It translates to CAWTAGETQYF.

The rearrangement uses TRBV5-1 and TRBJ1-3; possible D gene TRBD1, 5 bases. This CDR3 is built from 15 residues. V lost 1 base and J 8 bases, leaving 16 bases between the germline ends. CDR1 and CDR2 (germline): SGHRS, YFSETQ. The DNA of the CDR3 is TGCGCCAGCAGCTTGCTTTCGGGCAGGGATCACACCATATATTTT. Translation gives CASSLLSGRDHTIYF.

The chain carries TRBV28 and TRBJ1-2; D gene uncertain. From germline, CDR1 is MDHEN and CDR2 SYDVKM. V lost 2 bases, J lost 8 bases, and 9 bases lay in between. The length of the CDR3 is 12 residues. The CDR3 nucleotides read TGTGCCAGCAGTTTAGCGCCCGAGGGCTACACCTTC. It translates to CASSLAPEGYTF.

This clone was recorded a few times. This chain links TRBV6-5 with TRBJ1-6; D is undetermined. Trimming stripped 2 bases from V and 9 bases from J, with 8 bases between. In germline, CDR1 is MNHEY, CDR2 SVGAGI. The CDR3 spans 13 residues. This CDR3 reads CASSYTEGSPLHF. The CDR3, as DNA: TGTGCCAGCAGTTACACAGAGGGTTCACCCCTCCACTTT.

The chain employs TRBV28 and TRBJ2-7, with D maybe TRBD1 (5 bases). The V and J ends lost 8 bases and 4 bases respectively, with 18 bases between them. Germline CDR1 reads MDHEN; CDR2 reads SYDVKM. This CDR3 contains 14 residues. The CDR3 is CASLTAGPQYEQYF. CDR3 sequence (DNA): TGTGCCAGCCTCACCGCAGGGCCCCAATACGAGCAGTACTTC. Complete variable domain (other parts from reference TRBV28 and TRBJ2-7): DVKVTQSSRYLVKRTGEKVFLECVQDMDHENMFWYRQDPGLGLRLIYFSYDVKMKEKGDIPEGYSVSREKKERFSLILESASTNQTSMYLCASLTAGPQYEQYFGPGTRLTVT.

The V call is TRBV28, the J call TRBJ1-6; 9 bases line up with TRBD1. Germline V gives CDR1 MDHEN, CDR2 SYDVKM. V was clipped by 7 bases and J by 9 bases; unmatched bases: 10. The CDR3 has 15 amino acids. The CDR3, as DNA: TGTGCCAGCAAGAATTGGGACAGGGTCAGTTCACCCCTCCACTTT. This codes for CASKNWDRVSSPLHF.

The V call is TRBV5-5, the J call TRBJ2-2, with D possibly being TRBD2 (5 bases). V was pared by 0 bases and J by 2 bases, with 14 bases between. This CDR3 spans 17 amino acids. Germline V gives CDR1 SGHKS, CDR2 YYEKEE (reference sequence). The DNA of the CDR3 is TGTGCCAGCAGCTTGGAGCGGAGCGACACTAACACCGGGGAGCTGTTTTTT. It encodes CASSLERSDTNTGELFF.

This clone was picked up one time. The J gene is TRBJ2-4, the V gene TRBV27, with D possibly TRBD2 on 5 matching bases. V gave up 6 bases and J gave up 0 bases, with 12 bases separating them. Germline CDR1 reads MNHEY; CDR2 reads SMNVEV (reference sequence). The CDR3 covers 15 residues. The chain's CDR3 is CASSPAGLAKNIQYF. DNA of the CDR3: TGTGCCAGCAGCCCTGCAGGACTAGCCAAAAACATTCAGTACTTC.

This rearrangement joins TRBV9 to TRBJ2-5; 7 bases map to TRBD1. The V and J ends lost 0 bases and 2 bases, in that order; junction bases with no gene match: 7. CDR3 size: 16 residues. Looked up from germline, CDR1 is SGDLS and CDR2 is YYNGEE. The CDR3 DNA follows: TGTGCCAGCAGCGTAGCCCCGGGACAGAGACAAGAGACCCAGTACTTC. It codes for CASSVAPGQRQETQYF.

The V and J genes are TRBV5-1 and TRBJ2-5; no firm D call. CDR1 is SGHRS and CDR2 is YFSETQ in the germline V gene. CDR3 length equals 13 residues. Between the trimmed V and J ends, which lost 4 bases and 3 bases, there was a span of 10 bases. The CDR3 loop reads CASSAGPKETQYF. The CDR3 DNA sequence: TGCGCCAGCAGCGCTGGCCCAAAAGAGACCCAGTACTTC.